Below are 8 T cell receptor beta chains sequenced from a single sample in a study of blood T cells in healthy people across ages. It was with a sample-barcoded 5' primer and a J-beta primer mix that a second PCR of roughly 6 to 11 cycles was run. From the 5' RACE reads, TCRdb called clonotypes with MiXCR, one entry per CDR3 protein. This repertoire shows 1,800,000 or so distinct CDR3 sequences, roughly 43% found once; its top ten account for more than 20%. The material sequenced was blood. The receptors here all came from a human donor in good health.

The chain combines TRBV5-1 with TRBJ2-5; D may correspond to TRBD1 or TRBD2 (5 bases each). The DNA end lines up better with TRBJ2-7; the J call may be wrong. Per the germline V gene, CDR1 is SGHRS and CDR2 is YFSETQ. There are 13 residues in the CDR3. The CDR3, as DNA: TGCGCCAGCAGCCAGGGACCTGGATCCGAGCAGTACTTC. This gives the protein CASSQGPGSEQYF.

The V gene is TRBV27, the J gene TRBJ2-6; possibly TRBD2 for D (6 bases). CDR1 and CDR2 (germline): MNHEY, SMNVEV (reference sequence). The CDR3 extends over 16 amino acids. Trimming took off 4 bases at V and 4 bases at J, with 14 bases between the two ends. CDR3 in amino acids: CASSYGTGLGANVLTF. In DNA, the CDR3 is TGTGCCAGCAGTTACGGGACTGGCTTGGGGGCCAACGTCCTGACTTTC.

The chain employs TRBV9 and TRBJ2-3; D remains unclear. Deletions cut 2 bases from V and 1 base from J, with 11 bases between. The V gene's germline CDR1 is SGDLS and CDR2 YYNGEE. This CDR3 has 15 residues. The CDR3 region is CASSVATVGTDTQYF. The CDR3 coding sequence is TGTGCCAGCAGCGTGGCAACGGTCGGCACAGATACGCAGTATTTT.

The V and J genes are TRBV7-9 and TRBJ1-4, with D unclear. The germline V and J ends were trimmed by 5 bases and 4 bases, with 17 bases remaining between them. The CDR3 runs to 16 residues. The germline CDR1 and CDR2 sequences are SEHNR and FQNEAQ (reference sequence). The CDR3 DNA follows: TGTGCCAGCAGCCCAAGAGTCGGTAGGGATAATGAAAAACTGTTTTTT. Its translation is CASSPRVGRDNEKLFF.

This chain's CDR3 is CASLSFGQGYTEAFF. The CDR3 DNA follows: TGTGCCAGCTTGTCTTTCGGGCAAGGATATACTGAAGCTTTCTTT. The chain couples TRBV27 to TRBJ1-1, with D unclear. This CDR3 is 15 amino acids long. Trimming left V 8 bases short and J 5 bases short, with 21 bases between. Germline values: CDR1 MNHEY, CDR2 SMNVEV (reference sequence).

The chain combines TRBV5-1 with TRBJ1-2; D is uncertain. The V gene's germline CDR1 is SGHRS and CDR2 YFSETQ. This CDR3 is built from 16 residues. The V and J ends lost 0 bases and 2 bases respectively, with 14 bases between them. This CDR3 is CASSLAGDRWNYGYTF. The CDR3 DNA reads TGCGCCAGCAGCTTGGCGGGAGACCGGTGGAACTATGGCTACACCTTC.

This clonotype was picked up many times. The CDR3 DNA is TGTGCCAGCAGCCCTCTCGGGGGGCTCCAAGAGACCCAGTACTTC. Translation: CASSPLGGLQETQYF. J is TRBJ2-5 and V is TRBV12-3 or TRBV12-4, with TRBD2 as a possible D gene (7 bases). CDR3 length: 15 residues. V lost 6 bases and J lost 1, with 15 bases in between.

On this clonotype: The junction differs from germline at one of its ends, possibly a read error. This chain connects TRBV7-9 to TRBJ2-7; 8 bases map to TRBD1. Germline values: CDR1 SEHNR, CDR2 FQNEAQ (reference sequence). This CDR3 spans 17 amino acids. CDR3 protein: CASSFSPRQGNSYGQYF. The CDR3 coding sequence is TGTGCCAGCAGCTTTAGCCCTAGACAGGGGAACTCCTACGGGCAGTACTTC. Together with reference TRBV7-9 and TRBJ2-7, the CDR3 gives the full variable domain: DTGVSQNPRHKITKRGQNVTFRCDPISEHNRLYWYRQTLGQGPEFLTYFQNEAQLEKSRLLSDRFSAERPKGSFSTLEIQRTEQGDSAMYLCASSFSPRQGNSYGQYFGPGTRLTVT.